The 29 T cell receptor beta chains presented below share a single source sample, sequenced in a study of cytomegalovirus exposure and HLA in healthy donors. The PCR ran on 60 Vbeta and 13 Jbeta primers. Clones were sequenced by immunoSEQ multiplex PCR, and TCRdb holds only the in-frame ones, with some missing. The sample records approximately 100,000 clones, over 9.5% being singletons. Sequencing was carried out using PBMCs. The receptor source for this set is a man aged 40-49 years in good health and CMV-seropositive.

This clone occurred a few times. The chain couples TRBV28 to TRBJ2-7, with TRBD1 matching 8 bases. CDR3 size: 15 residues. Unmatched junction bases numbered 6, after V lost 1 base and J lost 4 bases. Per the germline V gene, CDR1 is MDHEN and CDR2 is SYDVKM. CDR3 bases: TGTGCCAGCAGTTTATTTGGACAGGGAGTTTACGAGCAGTACTTC. It codes for CASSLFGQGVYEQYF.

The J gene is TRBJ2-1, the V gene TRBV27; TRBD1 is a possible D gene (6 bases). CDR3 length: 13 amino acids. Germline V gives CDR1 MNHEY, CDR2 SMNVEV (reference sequence). V was pared by 6 bases and J by 9 bases, with 15 bases between. The CDR3, as DNA: TGTGCCAGCAGCCGATTACAGGGCTCTGAGCAGTTCTTC. It specifies CASSRLQGSEQFF.

The chain combines TRBV28 with TRBJ2-6; the D is unclear. This CDR3 contains 15 residues. Germline CDR1 is MDHEN and CDR2 is SYDVKM. V was clipped by 3 bases and J by 3 bases, with 9 bases between them. This CDR3 is CASSFIAHGANVLTF. For the CDR3, the DNA is TGTGCCAGCAGTTTTATAGCCCATGGGGCCAACGTCCTGACTTTC.

The V and J genes are TRBV5-4 and TRBJ2-7, with TRBD2 matching 8 bases. CDR1 and CDR2 from the germline V gene are SGHNT and YYREEE (reference sequence). Trimming at V came to 0 bases and at J to 2 bases, leaving 7 bases not matched to a gene. The CDR3 is 16 amino acids. CDR3 sequence reads: CASSLGGGRSTYEQYF. For the CDR3, the DNA is TGTGCCAGCAGCTTGGGTGGCGGGAGGTCGACCTACGAGCAGTACTTC.

The chain employs TRBV28 and TRBJ2-7, with D tentatively TRBD2 (6 bases). Germline CDR1 MDHEN, CDR2 SYDVKM. This CDR3 has 14 amino acids. Between the trimmed V and J ends, which lost 3 bases and 3 bases, there was a span of 12 bases. The DNA of the CDR3 is TGTGCCAGCAGTTTCGGGGGTGGACTCTACGAGCAGTACTTC. Protein sequence: CASSFGGGLYEQYF.

This clone was seen a handful of times. The V call is TRBV7-8, the J call TRBJ2-5, with D maybe TRBD1 (6 bases). The end of the DNA aligns better with TRBJ2-7, so the J call may be wrong. Germline CDR1 reads SGHVS; CDR2 reads FQNEAQ. The CDR3 covers 12 residues. Written as DNA, the CDR3 is TGTGCCAGCAGCTTTTGGGGGCGCGAGCAGTACTTC. Protein: CASSFWGREQYF.

The chain joins TRBV7-6 to TRBJ2-5; D possibly corresponds to TRBD2 (6 bases). Per the germline V gene, CDR1 is SGHVS and CDR2 is FNYEAQ. V was pared by 5 bases and J by 5 bases, with 24 bases between. This CDR3 comprises 17 residues. CDR3 DNA: TGTGCCAGCAGCCGGTCAACTAGCTCGCCCACCCGGGAGACCCAGTACTTC. The encoded protein is CASSRSTSSPTRETQYF.

This clone has more than one count but fewer than ten. The rearrangement uses TRBV28 and TRBJ1-1; D may be TRBD1 (5 bases). Germline CDR1 reads MDHEN; CDR2 reads SYDVKM. This CDR3 spans 11 amino acids. Trimming shortened V by 10 bases and J by 7 bases, and 13 bases separated the two germline ends. The CDR3 region is CAIVWGVEAFF. As DNA, the CDR3 is TGTGCCATAGTGTGGGGGGTTGAAGCTTTCTTT.

This chain connects TRBV5-4 to TRBJ2-7, with a tentative D call TRBD2 (5 bases). The V gene lost 2 bases and the J gene lost 6 bases, with 9 bases spanning the gap. CDR1 and CDR2 (germline): SGHNT, YYREEE (reference sequence). This CDR3 comprises 12 residues. Here the CDR3 reads CASSFRGLEQYF. The CDR3 DNA sequence: TGTGCCAGCAGCTTTCGAGGGCTCGAGCAGTACTTC.

In nucleotides, the CDR3 is TGTGCCAGCAGTCGGACTAGCGGGGGGTACGAGCAGTACTTC. Translation gives CASSRTSGGYEQYF. J is TRBJ2-7 and V is TRBV27, with 14 bases matching TRBD2. The CDR3 length is 14 residues. CDR1 MNHEY and CDR2 SMNVEV come from the germline V gene (reference sequence). V dropped 5 bases and J dropped 4; count of bases not matched to a gene: 1.

This clone was counted between two and nine times. The V gene is TRBV4-1, the J gene TRBJ2-7; the match to TRBD2 covers 12 bases. CDR1 and CDR2 from the germline V gene are MGHRA and YSYEKL. The CDR3 is 17 amino acids. V was clipped by 0 bases and J by 5 bases; unmatched bases: 8. The CDR3 sequence is CASSQDLLAGGIHEQYF. As DNA, the CDR3 is TGCGCCAGCAGCCAAGATCTGCTAGCGGGAGGGATCCACGAGCAGTACTTC.

V gene TRBV9 combines with J gene TRBJ1-1; a weak D match, TRBD1 (6 bases). Germline CDR1 SGDLS, CDR2 YYNGEE. The V end lost 4 bases, the J end lost 1 base, and 11 bases lay between the germline ends. The CDR3 is 14 amino acids. CDR3 residues: CASSLQQGNTEAFF. The CDR3 DNA reads TGTGCCAGCAGCTTACAACAGGGGAACACTGAAGCTTTCTTT.

The chain links TRBV19 to TRBJ2-1; D is possibly TRBD1 (6 bases). CDR1 is LNHDA, CDR2 SQIVND, per germline (reference sequence). Trimming took 5 bases from V and 2 from J, leaving 13 bases between them. The CDR3 loop spans 15 amino acids. The CDR3 sequence is CASSARGGPYNEQFF. The CDR3 bases are TGTGCCAGTAGTGCCAGGGGCGGACCCTACAATGAGCAGTTCTTC.

The chain recombines TRBV6-1 with TRBJ2-7; 9 bases map to TRBD1. In germline, CDR1 is MNHNS, CDR2 SASEGT. With 6 bases clipped from V and 2 bases from J, the junction kept 5 bases outside the gene matches. The CDR3 has 14 residues. The CDR3, as DNA: TGTGCCAGCAGACCGGGACAGGGACCCTACGAGCAGTACTTC. It codes for CASRPGQGPYEQYF.

The chain carries TRBV6-1 and TRBJ1-4; D gene ambiguous. V lost 4 bases, J lost 3 bases, and 9 bases lay in between. Germline V gene data show CDR1 as MNHNS and CDR2 as SASEGT. The CDR3 length is 14 residues. The CDR3 loop is CASSATRSNEKLFF. CDR3 nucleotides: TGTGCCAGCAGTGCGACAAGGTCTAATGAAAAACTGTTTTTT.

V and J are TRBV9 and TRBJ1-4; TRBD1 is a possible D gene (5 bases). Germline V lookup: CDR1 SGDLS, CDR2 YYNGEE. The V gene lost 6 bases and the J gene lost 0 bases, with 12 bases spanning the gap. This CDR3 comprises 15 residues. CDR3: CASTPGAATNEKLFF. CDR3 in DNA: TGTGCCAGCACCCCTGGGGCAGCAACTAATGAAAAACTGTTTTTT.

V is TRBV19 and J is TRBJ1-3; 9 bases match TRBD1. There are 15 residues in the CDR3. V lost 4 bases and J lost 3; bases outside the gene matches: 4. In germline, CDR1 is LNHDA, CDR2 SQIVND (reference sequence). CDR3 in amino acids: CASSNNRGHGNTIYF. CDR3 coding DNA: TGTGCCAGTAGTAACAACAGGGGGCATGGAAACACCATATATTTT.

The chain has TRBV6-5 and TRBJ1-5; D is uncertain. Looked up from germline, CDR1 is MNHEY and CDR2 is SVGAGI. The CDR3 totals 14 residues. V dropped 6 bases and J dropped 3 bases, with 12 bases sitting between them. CDR3 amino acids: CASSPTEPNQPQHF. In DNA, the CDR3 is TGTGCCAGCAGCCCCACCGAGCCCAATCAGCCCCAGCATTTT.

The gene calls are TRBV6-4 and TRBJ1-1, with 9 bases lining up with TRBD1. This CDR3 contains 15 residues. CDR1 MRHNA and CDR2 SNTAGT come from the germline V gene. V dropped 2 bases and J dropped 1; count of bases not matched to a gene: 2. Here the CDR3 reads CASSDADRGNTEAFF. The DNA of the CDR3 is TGTGCCAGCAGTGACGCGGACAGGGGGAACACTGAAGCTTTCTTT.

This clone was seen more than once but under ten times. The rearrangement joins TRBV5-4 to TRBJ2-5; possible D gene TRBD2, 5 bases. Trimming took 6 bases from V and 5 from J, leaving 17 bases between them. The CDR3 consists of 14 residues. From germline, CDR1 is SGHNT and CDR2 YYREEE (reference sequence). The CDR3 DNA follows: TGTGCCAGCACCGGGCACACTAGGACCGAGACCCAGTACTTC. Protein: CASTGHTRTETQYF.

V usage is TRBV4-1 and J usage is TRBJ2-7; D might be TRBD2 (6 bases). V dropped 2 bases and J dropped 2 bases, with 10 bases sitting between them. Germline CDR1 MGHRA, CDR2 YSYEKL. This CDR3 has 14 amino acids. In DNA, the CDR3 is TGCGCCAGCAGCCAATCAGGAGGGGCCTACGAGCAGTACTTC. This translates into CASSQSGGAYEQYF.

This clone was picked up a small number of times. The V and J genes are TRBV2 and TRBJ1-5, with a tentative D call TRBD1 (6 bases). Germline V CDR1 and CDR2: SNHLY, FYNNEI. The CDR3 has 15 amino acids. V shed 7 bases and J shed 3 bases, with 16 bases lying between them. The CDR3 sequence is CASTGQLHVNQPQHF. The CDR3 DNA reads as TGTGCCAGCACCGGACAGCTACATGTCAATCAGCCCCAGCATTTT.

The chain links TRBV28 to TRBJ2-7; D may be TRBD1 (5 bases). Germline V gene lookup returns CDR1 MDHEN and CDR2 SYDVKM. The CDR3 consists of 16 residues. V was clipped by 5 bases and J by 1 base, with 18 bases between them. CDR3: CASSPRVIRWSYEQYF. Written as DNA, the CDR3 is TGTGCCAGCAGTCCCAGGGTAATAAGATGGTCCTACGAGCAGTACTTC.

A few counts support this clone. The rearrangement joins TRBV18 to TRBJ2-5; 8 bases are shared with TRBD1. Germline lookup yields CDR1 KGHSH and CDR2 LQKENI. V trimming: 4 bases; J trimming: 0 bases; junction bases outside the gene matches: 7. The CDR3 spans 16 residues. Written as DNA, the CDR3 is TGTGCCAGCTCACAGACAGGGGCGCGGTACCAAGAGACCCAGTACTTC. Protein sequence: CASSQTGARYQETQYF.

This clone was seen a few times. The chain combines TRBV25-1 with TRBJ2-4; 9 nucleotides match TRBD1. This CDR3 has 17 amino acids. The germline V gene has CDR1 MGHDK and CDR2 SYGVNS. Germline trimming cut 4 bases from V and 0 bases from J; bases unmatched to any gene: 7. CDR3 in amino acids: CASSGERDREAKNIQYF. The CDR3 DNA follows: TGTGCCAGCAGTGGGGAGAGGGACAGGGAAGCCAAAAACATTCAGTACTTC.

This clone occurred a few times. This chain uses TRBV5-4 with TRBJ1-2; 7 positions match TRBD1. The CDR3 is 13 amino acids. Trimming at V came to 5 bases and at J to 6 bases, leaving 7 bases not matched to a gene. CDR1 SGHNT and CDR2 YYREEE come from the germline V gene (reference sequence). CDR3 region: CASRVGQLDGYTF. The DNA of the CDR3 is TGTGCCAGCAGGGTGGGACAGTTAGATGGCTACACCTTC.

V and J are TRBV29-1 and TRBJ1-4, with 9 bases lining up with TRBD1. Germline-derived CDR1 and CDR2 are SQVTM and ANQGSEA. Trimming took 6 bases from V and 5 from J; bases not matched to a gene: 1. The CDR3 consists of 12 residues. The CDR3 loop is CSVGQGNEKLFF. The CDR3 coding sequence is TGCAGCGTCGGACAGGGGAATGAAAAACTGTTTTTT. The whole variable domain, remainder taken from reference TRBV29-1 and TRBJ1-4, is SAVISQKPSRDICQRGTSLTIQCQVDSQVTMMFWYRQQPGQSLTLIATANQGSEATYESGFVIDKFPISRPNLTFSTLTVSNMSPEDSSIYLCSVGQGNEKLFFGSGTQLSVL.

V gene TRBV9 combines with J gene TRBJ2-1; D may be TRBD1 (5 bases). The length of the CDR3 is 16 residues. Germline CDR1 SGDLS, CDR2 YYNGEE. Trimming took 0 bases from V and 0 from J, leaving 10 bases between them. As DNA, the CDR3 is TGTGCCAGCAGCGTAGGTGGGGCCCGCTCCTACAATGAGCAGTTCTTC. This codes for CASSVGGARSYNEQFF.

The chain is built from TRBV9 and TRBJ1-2; perhaps TRBD1 as D (6 bases). V dropped 4 bases and J dropped 0 bases, with 16 bases sitting between them. The CDR3 covers 16 residues. Germline CDR1 SGDLS, CDR2 YYNGEE. This chain's CDR3 is CASSHNRDIANYGYTF. CDR3 coding DNA: TGTGCCAGCAGCCACAACCGGGACATAGCTAACTATGGCTACACCTTC.